The clone carrying this T cell receptor (beta chain) was counted a single time. TCRdb's table, derived via immunoSEQ multiplex PCR, lists solely in-frame clones and lacks some. Found here are more than 100,000 clones, over 75% of them singletons; the top ten hold approximately 10%. This entry comes from a study of blood T cell repertoires in COVID-19. Background on the study: Samples of COVID-19 (acute and convalescent) were obtained from the United States, Italy and Spain. T cells, B-cell-depleted T cells, or PBMCs provided the cDNA or gDNA that served as material.

V lost 4 bases, J lost 1 base, and 13 bases lay in between. Germline assignment: CDR1 SGHTS and CDR2 YDEGEE. CDR3 length equals 15 residues. The sequenced material came from peripheral blood. The V and J genes are TRBV5-8 and TRBJ2-3; no definite D call. The source is an elderly man with acute or convalescent COVID-19. In DNA, the CDR3 is TGTGCCAGCAGCCTAACGGTGGTCGGCACAGATACGCAGTATTTT. Its translation: CASSLTVVGTDTQYF. The full variable domain, in which reference TRBV5-8 and TRBJ2-3 provide the parts outside the CDR3, is EAGVTQSPTHLIKTRGQQATLRCSPISGHTSVYWYQQALGLGLQFLLWYDEGEERNRGNFPPRFSGRQFPNYSSELNVNALELEDSALYLCASSLTVVGTDTQYFGPGTRLTVL.